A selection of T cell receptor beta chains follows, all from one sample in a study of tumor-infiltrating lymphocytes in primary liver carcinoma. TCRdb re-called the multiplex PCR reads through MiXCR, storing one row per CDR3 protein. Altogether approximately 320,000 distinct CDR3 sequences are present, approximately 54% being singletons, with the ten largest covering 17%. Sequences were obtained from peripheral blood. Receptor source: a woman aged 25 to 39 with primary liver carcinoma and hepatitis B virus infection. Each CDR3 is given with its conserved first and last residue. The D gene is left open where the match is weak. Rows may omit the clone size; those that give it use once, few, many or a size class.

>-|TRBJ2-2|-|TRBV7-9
CAAGVAGELFF
TGTGCGGCAGGAGTTGCCGGGGAGCTGTTTTTT
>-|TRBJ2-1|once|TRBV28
CTSSFNEQFF
TGTACCAGCAGTTTCAATGAGCAGTTCTTC
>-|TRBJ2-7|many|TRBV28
CASSRRYRGGYEQYF
TGTGCCAGCAGTCGCAGATACAGGGGAGGATACGAGCAGTACTTC
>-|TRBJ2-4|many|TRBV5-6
CASTYGALYRNIQYF
TGTGCCAGCACCTACGGGGCCCTGTATCGGAACATTCAGTACTTC
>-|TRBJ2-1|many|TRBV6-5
CASSSRDRSYNEQFF
TGTGCCAGCAGTTCAAGGGACCGCTCCTACAATGAGCAGTTCTTC
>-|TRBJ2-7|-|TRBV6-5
CASKTQPTCSYEQYF
TGTGCCAGCAAAACCCAGCCAACGTGCTCCTACGAGCAGTATTTC
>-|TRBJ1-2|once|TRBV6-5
CASSSLDPWDGYTF
TGTGCCAGCAGTTCCCTAGACCCATGGGACGGCTACACCTTC
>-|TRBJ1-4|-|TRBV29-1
CSVAPTMGGLATNEKLFF
TGCAGCGTTGCCCCTACGATGGGGGGCCTTGCAACTAATGAAAAACTGTTTTTT
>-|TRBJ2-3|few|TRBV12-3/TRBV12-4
CASSFRLDSDTQYF
TGTGCCAGCAGTTTCCGACTAGACTCAGATACGCAGTATTTT
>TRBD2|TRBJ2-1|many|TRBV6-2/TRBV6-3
CASSSTRTSGSYNEQFF
TGTGCCAGCAGCTCTACCCGGACTAGCGGGAGCTACAATGAGCAGTTCTTC
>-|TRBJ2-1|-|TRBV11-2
CASSKRVATPGNEQFF
TGTGCCAGTAGCAAAAGGGTGGCTACCCCCGGCAATGAGCAGTTCTTC
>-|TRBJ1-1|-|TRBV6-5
CASSYKMRGHDTEAFF
TGTGCCAGCAGTTACAAGATGCGGGGGCATGACACTGAAGCTTTCTTT